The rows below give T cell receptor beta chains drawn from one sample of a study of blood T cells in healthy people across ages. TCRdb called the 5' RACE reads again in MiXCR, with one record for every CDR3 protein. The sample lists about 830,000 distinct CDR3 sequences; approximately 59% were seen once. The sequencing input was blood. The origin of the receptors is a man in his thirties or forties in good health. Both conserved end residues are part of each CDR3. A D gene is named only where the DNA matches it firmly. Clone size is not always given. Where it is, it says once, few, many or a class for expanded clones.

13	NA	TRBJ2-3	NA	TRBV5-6	TGTGCCAGCATCTTGGACTGGACAGATACGCAGTATTTT	CASILDWTDTQYF
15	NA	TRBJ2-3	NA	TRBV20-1	TGCAGTGCTAGAGATCGGAGAGGGGTCAGCGATACGCAGTATTTT	CSARDRRGVSDTQYF
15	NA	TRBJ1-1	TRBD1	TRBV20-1	TGCAGTGCCAGGACAGGGGGCTCAACACCGACTGAAGCTTTCTTT	CSARTGGSTPTEAFF
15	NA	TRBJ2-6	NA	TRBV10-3	TGTGCCATCAGTGAAGGGGAGGCTGGGGCCAACGTCCTGACTTTC	CAISEGEAGANVLTF
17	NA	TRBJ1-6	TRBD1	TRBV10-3	TGTGCCTCGAAGGTGGGACAGGGGGCACCCGATAATTCACCCCTCCACTTT	CASKVGQGAPDNSPLHF
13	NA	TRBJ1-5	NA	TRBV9	TGTGCCAGCAGCATGTCACCCTTTGGGCCCCAGCATTTT	CASSMSPFGPQHF
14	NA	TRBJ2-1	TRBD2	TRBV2	TGTGCCAGCAGTGAAGCGCGGGGGGGAAATGAGCAGTTCTTC	CASSEARGGNEQFF
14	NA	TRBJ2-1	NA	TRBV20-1	TGCAGTGAACAGCCCCAGGTGGACGACGATGAGCAGTTCTTC	CSEQPQVDDDEQFF
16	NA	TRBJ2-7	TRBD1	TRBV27	TGTGCCAGCAGTTCGACAGGGGGCGTAACCTCCTACGAGCAGTACTTC	CASSSTGGVTSYEQYF
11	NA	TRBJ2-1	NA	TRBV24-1	TGTGCCACCGGACGCAGAGCTGAGCAGTTCTTC	CATGRRAEQFF
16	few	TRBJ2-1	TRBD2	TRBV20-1	TGCAGTGCTAGGCCGGGGGGTAGAGGCTCCTACAATGAGCAGTTCTTC	CSARPGGRGSYNEQFF
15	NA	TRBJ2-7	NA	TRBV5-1	TGCTCCAGCAGCTTGGGATCAGACAGCTCCTACGAGCAGTACTTC	CSSSLGSDSSYEQYF
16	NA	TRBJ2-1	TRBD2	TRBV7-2	TGTGCCAGCAGGCCTCGACTAGCGGGGACGTACAATGAGCAGTTCTTC	CASRPRLAGTYNEQFF
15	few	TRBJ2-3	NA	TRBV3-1	TGTGCCAGCAGCCAAGGGGGGCTGAGCACAGATACGCAGTATTTT	CASSQGGLSTDTQYF
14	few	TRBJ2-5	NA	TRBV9	TGTGCCAGCAGCGTAGAGGGGGGTCGGGTGACCCAGTACTTC	CASSVEGGRVTQYF
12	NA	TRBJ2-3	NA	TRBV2	TGTGCCAGCAGTGAACTTGCAGATACGCAGTATTTT	CASSELADTQYF
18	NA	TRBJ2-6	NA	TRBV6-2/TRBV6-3	TGTGCCAGCAGTTACGAGAAGGGGACCCCCTCTGGGGCCAACGTCCTGACTTTC	CASSYEKGTPSGANVLTF
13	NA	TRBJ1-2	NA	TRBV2	TGTGCCAGCAGTGACGGGTCCCACCGTGGCTACACCTTC	CASSDGSHRGYTF
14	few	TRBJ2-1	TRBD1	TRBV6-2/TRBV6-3	TGTGCCAGCAGTTACTTACAGGGGGCCAATGAGCAGTTCTTC	CASSYLQGANEQFF
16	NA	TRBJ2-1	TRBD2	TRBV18	TGTGCCAGCTCACCCTATGGAACGGGGGGGAATGATGAGCAGTTCTTC	CASSPYGTGGNDEQFF
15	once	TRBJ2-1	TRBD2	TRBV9	TGTGCCAGCAGCTCTAGCGGGGAGCTCTACAATGAGCAGTTCTTC	CASSSSGELYNEQFF
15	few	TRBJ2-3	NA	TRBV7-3	TGTGCCAGCAGCTTGTACGTTCCATCGACAGATACGCAGTATTTT	CASSLYVPSTDTQYF
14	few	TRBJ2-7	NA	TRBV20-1	TGCAGTGCTAGAGCGAGGTGGGGTTCCTACGAGCAGTACTTC	CSARARWGSYEQYF
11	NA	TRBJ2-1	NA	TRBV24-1	TGTGCCACCTCATCCTACAATGAGCAGTTCTTC	CATSSYNEQFF
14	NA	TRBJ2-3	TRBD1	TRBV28	TGTACCAGCAGAGGGGACAGGGAGACAGATACGCAGTATTTT	CTSRGDRETDTQYF
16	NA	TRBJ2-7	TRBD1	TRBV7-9	TGTGCCAGCAGCTTAGCGGGACAGCAAATATCCTACGAGCAGTACTTC	CASSLAGQQISYEQYF
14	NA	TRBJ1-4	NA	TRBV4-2	TGTGCCAGCAGCGAGGGGGGTACGGGAGAAAAACTGTTTTTT	CASSEGGTGEKLFF